The TCR beta chain under discussion was sequenced for a study of response to subunit inactivated influenza vaccine. The study's findings and limits: Each seasonal influenza vaccination, the authors suggested, recruits few new T cells.

The germline gives CDR1 SNHLY, CDR2 FYNNEI. Deletions cut 4 bases from V and 5 bases from J, with 11 bases between. The CDR3 loop spans 13 amino acids. In TCRdb, the RT-PCR reads were re-called with MiXCR into one record per CDR3 protein. This sample carries about 500,000 distinct CDR3 sequences, approximately 6.9% of them seen once, and the ten largest clones take around 13%. Turning to this clonotype: Antigen unknown.

The material was PBMCs from blood, obtained less than 30 months after vaccination. The V and J genes are TRBV2 and TRBJ1-1, with a possible D match to TRBD1 (5 bases). The sequence came from a man in his fifties or sixties who received an inactivated influenza vaccine. DNA of the CDR3: TGTGCCAGCAGTGTTAGGGGAGGAACTGAAGCTTTCTTT. This sequence encodes CASSVRGGTEAFF.